Shown below are 29 T cell receptor beta chains from a single sample sequenced in a study of cytomegalovirus exposure and HLA in healthy donors. The table came from immunoSEQ multiplex PCR; TCRdb's copy has only in-frame clones and leaves some out. Altogether roughly 240,000 clones are present, around nine tenths being singletons, with the ten largest covering 2.6%. Sample: PBMCs. The receptors originated from a man aged 18 to 35 in good health and CMV-seronegative.

This clone was recorded a few times. This chain links TRBV19 with TRBJ1-5, with a weak D call TRBD1 (5 bases). CDR1 and CDR2 (germline): LNHDA, SQIVND (reference sequence). V lost 5 bases and J lost 5, with 7 bases in between. The CDR3 consists of 12 residues. The DNA of the CDR3 is TGTGCCAGTAGTGACAGCTATCAGCCCCAGCATTTT. Its protein is CASSDSYQPQHF.

The genes are TRBV9 and TRBJ2-1; 8 bases map to TRBD2. V lost 2 bases and J lost 0; bases outside the gene matches: 1. The CDR3 contains 15 residues. Per germline, CDR1 SGDLS and CDR2 YYNGEE. CDR3: CASSVREGSYNEQFF. Here the CDR3 DNA reads TGTGCCAGCAGCGTCCGGGAGGGCTCCTACAATGAGCAGTTCTTC.

The rearrangement uses TRBV6-5 and TRBJ2-3, with D possibly being TRBD2 (5 bases). The length of the CDR3 is 13 residues. Germline lookup yields CDR1 MNHEY and CDR2 SVGAGI. Deletions cut 2 bases from V and 4 bases from J, with 7 bases between. CDR3 sequence reads: CASSYRTSDTQYF. In DNA form, the CDR3 reads TGTGCCAGCAGTTACCGGACTTCAGATACGCAGTATTTT.

This clone was observed once. The chain is built from TRBV5-4 and TRBJ1-2; 9 bases agree with TRBD1. The CDR3 totals 14 residues. CDR1 is SGHNT, CDR2 YYREEE, per germline (reference sequence). After removal of 1 base from V and 5 bases from J, the junction contained 3 bases not matched to a gene. CDR3 sequence: CASSLWDRVYGYTF. CDR3 coding DNA: TGTGCCAGCAGCTTGTGGGACAGGGTATATGGCTACACCTTC.

Here the CDR3 reads CASSTSPTSSGELFF. In DNA form, the CDR3 reads TGTGCCAGCAGCACATCCCCGACTAGTTCCGGGGAGCTGTTTTTT. This sequence joins TRBV7-3 and TRBJ2-2, with D possibly being TRBD2 (6 bases). This CDR3 has 15 residues. Trimming cost V 5 bases and J 6 bases, with 16 bases left between them. The germline CDR1 and CDR2 sequences are SGHTA and FQGTGA.

This rearrangement joins TRBV19 to TRBJ1-6; unclear D gene. The germline V and J ends were trimmed by 4 bases and 0 bases, with 10 bases remaining between them. CDR3 length equals 16 residues. Germline V gives CDR1 LNHDA, CDR2 SQIVND (reference sequence). CDR3 region: CASSTTWSSYNSPLHF. The DNA for the CDR3 is TGTGCCAGTAGTACCACATGGAGCTCCTATAATTCACCCCTCCACTTT. Variable domain in full (rest from reference TRBV19 and TRBJ1-6): DGGITQSPKYLFRKEGQNVTLSCEQNLNHDAMYWYRQDPGQGLRLIYYSQIVNDFQKGDIAEGYSVSREKKESFPLTVTSAQKNPTAFYLCASSTTWSSYNSPLHFGNGTRLTVT.

The V and J genes are TRBV1 and TRBJ2-5; the table's TRBD1 call for D was not verified on the DNA. TRBV1 is noted as a pseudogene. There are 13 residues in the CDR3. This chain's CDR3 is CTSRLDRQETQYF. The CDR3 bases are TGCACCAGCAGATTAGACAGGCAAGAGACCCAGTACTTC.

This chain connects TRBV7-2 to TRBJ2-5; 10 nucleotides agree with TRBD2. V gave up 3 bases and J gave up 3 bases; unmatched junction bases: 4. The CDR3 runs to 15 residues. Germline V gives CDR1 SGHTA, CDR2 FQGNSA. The CDR3 region is CASSFNGLAEETQYF. CDR3 nucleotide sequence: TGTGCCAGCAGCTTCAACGGACTAGCGGAAGAGACCCAGTACTTC.

The chain has TRBV5-4 and TRBJ1-6; 8 bases are shared with TRBD1. The V gene's germline CDR1 is SGHNT and CDR2 YYREEE (reference sequence). Unmatched junction bases numbered 4, after V lost 0 bases and J lost 8 bases. CDR3 size: 15 residues. This chain's CDR3 is CASSLDGQGDSPLHF. CDR3 DNA sequence: TGTGCCAGCAGCTTGGATGGACAGGGAGATTCACCCCTCCACTTT.

The V call is TRBV5-1, the J call TRBJ2-5; 10 nucleotides line up with TRBD2. The CDR3 consists of 15 residues. The V segment lost 0 bases and the J segment 5 bases; nucleotides outside the gene matches: 4. From germline, CDR1 is SGHRS and CDR2 YFSETQ. CDR3 loop: CASSLAGTSEETQYF. CDR3 in DNA: TGCGCCAGCAGCTTGGCCGGGACTAGCGAGGAGACCCAGTACTTC. The variable domain in full, completed from reference TRBV5-1 and TRBJ2-5, reads KAGVTQTPRYLIKTRGQQVTLSCSPISGHRSVSWYQQTPGQGLQFLFEYFSETQRNKGNFPGRFSGRQFSNSRSEMNVSTLELGDSALYLCASSLAGTSEETQYFGPGTRLLVL.

This clone has a handful of counts. This rearrangement joins TRBV4-1 to TRBJ2-2; 7 bases are a match to TRBD2. The CDR3 spans 15 residues. Germline CDR1 reads MGHRA; CDR2 reads YSYEKL. V was clipped by 10 bases and J by 3 bases; unmatched bases: 11. Here the CDR3 reads CATGRERGYTGELFF. CDR3 nucleotide sequence: TGCGCCACCGGCCGGGAGCGGGGATACACCGGGGAGCTGTTTTTT.

The rearrangement links TRBV27 to TRBJ2-7, with D uncertain. This CDR3 region has 13 residues. Germline CDR1 reads MNHEY; CDR2 reads SMNVEV (reference sequence). V was clipped by 5 bases and J by 6 bases, with 14 bases between them. CDR3 amino acids: CASSPRQAREQYF. The CDR3 nucleotides are TGTGCCAGCAGTCCCCGCCAGGCCCGCGAGCAGTACTTC.

This sequence joins TRBV5-1 and TRBJ2-1; 13 positions match TRBD2. This CDR3 is built from 15 residues. Trimming removed 3 bases from V and 7 bases from J; junction bases left unmatched: 4. Germline assignment: CDR1 SGHRS and CDR2 YFSETQ. CDR3 in amino acids: CASSSRTSGRNEQFF. In DNA form, the CDR3 reads TGCGCCAGCAGCTCGCGGACTAGCGGGAGAAATGAGCAGTTCTTC.

V gene TRBV6-5 combines with J gene TRBJ1-5; D is unclear. CDR1 is MNHEY, CDR2 SVGAGI, per germline. This CDR3 is built from 16 residues. The V gene lost 4 bases and the J gene lost 7 bases, with 20 bases spanning the gap. The CDR3 DNA sequence: TGTGCCAGCAGTTCCACCCGCGGGAGGTGGGGACAGCCCCAGCATTTT. The encoded protein is CASSSTRGRWGQPQHF.

J is TRBJ1-2 and V is TRBV29-1, with 7 nucleotides matching TRBD1. Germline V gives CDR1 SQVTM, CDR2 ANQGSEA. The CDR3 length is 13 residues. V shed 1 base and J 5 bases; nucleotides not matched to a gene: 4. The CDR3 coding sequence is TGCAGCGTTGAAGCGTCAGGGGGGTATGGCTACACCTTC. This encodes CSVEASGGYGYTF.

This chain joins TRBV6-5 and TRBJ2-5, with a weak D call TRBD2 (6 bases). V was pared by 4 bases and J by 7 bases, with 10 bases between. Germline V lookup: CDR1 MNHEY, CDR2 SVGAGI. There are 12 residues in the CDR3. The CDR3 sequence is CASSSLGGTQYF. As DNA, the CDR3 is TGTGCCAGCAGTTCCCTGGGGGGGACCCAGTACTTC.

The chain recombines TRBV7-9 with TRBJ1-6, with D unresolved. Germline V lookup: CDR1 SEHNR, CDR2 FQNEAQ (reference sequence). CDR3 size: 15 residues. The V end lost 6 bases, the J end lost 5 bases, and 14 bases lay between the germline ends. The CDR3 DNA sequence: TGTGCCAGCAGTCTAAACCAGGTCGATAATTCACCCCTCCACTTT. Translated, it gives CASSLNQVDNSPLHF.

The V and J genes are TRBV5-6 and TRBJ1-2; maybe TRBD1 (6 bases). Between the trimmed V and J ends, which lost 1 base and 3 bases, there was a span of 13 bases. Germline V lookup: CDR1 SGHDT, CDR2 YYEEEE. This CDR3 comprises 15 residues. CDR3 protein: CASSLQGREDYGYTF. CDR3 sequence (DNA): TGTGCCAGCAGCTTGCAGGGGCGAGAAGACTATGGCTACACCTTC.

This sequence joins TRBV7-2 and TRBJ1-2; TRBD1 matches at 8 bases. The ends lost 7 bases at V and 4 bases at J; junction bases unmatched: 8. CDR1 and CDR2 (germline): SGHTA, FQGNSA. This CDR3 has 14 residues. CDR3 amino acids: CASNHPGQGYGYTF. The CDR3 nucleotides are TGTGCCAGCAACCATCCAGGACAGGGCTATGGCTACACCTTC.

The V gene is TRBV27, the J gene TRBJ2-7; D is possibly TRBD2 (6 bases). CDR3 length equals 15 residues. Trimming removed 8 bases from V and 6 bases from J, with 23 bases in between. Germline V CDR1 and CDR2: MNHEY, SMNVEV (reference sequence). CDR3 protein: CASGQRVPKRGEQYF. The DNA of the CDR3 is TGTGCCAGCGGCCAGCGGGTCCCAAAGAGGGGCGAGCAGTACTTC.

The chain employs TRBV7-8 and TRBJ2-1; possible D gene TRBD2, 6 bases. The CDR3 is made up of 13 amino acids. V was cut by 5 bases and J by 8 bases, with 13 bases left in between. Germline V gene sequence: CDR1 SGHVS, CDR2 FQNEAQ. The CDR3 is CASSEDWGDEQFF. CDR3 sequence (DNA): TGTGCCAGCAGCGAGGACTGGGGGGATGAGCAGTTCTTC. Variable domain in full (rest from reference TRBV7-8 and TRBJ2-1): GAGVSQSPRYKVAKRGQDVALRCDPISGHVSLFWYQQALGQGPEFLTYFQNEAQLDKSGLPSDRFFAERPEGSVSTLKIQRTQQEDSAVYLCASSEDWGDEQFFGPGTRLTVL.

The V call is TRBV29-1, the J call TRBJ1-1; no clear D gene. There are 13 residues in the CDR3. The germline V gene encodes CDR1 SQVTM and CDR2 ANQGSEA. The V end lost 5 bases, the J end lost 6 bases, and 16 bases lay between the germline ends. This CDR3 reads CSVTRVLVPEAFF. The CDR3 DNA is TGCAGCGTTACCCGGGTCCTAGTCCCTGAAGCTTTCTTT.

The chain has TRBV19 and TRBJ1-4, with D possibly matching TRBD1 (5 bases). This CDR3 is built from 15 residues. Germline V gene lookup returns CDR1 LNHDA and CDR2 SQIVND (reference sequence). Trimming took off 6 bases at V and 4 bases at J, with 15 bases between the two ends. The CDR3 coding sequence is TGTGCCAGTAGCCCCGCAGGGAGGTATAATGAAAAACTGTTTTTT. This gives the protein CASSPAGRYNEKLFF.

This chain joins TRBV28 and TRBJ2-2; tentatively, D is TRBD1 (6 bases). Germline V lookup: CDR1 MDHEN, CDR2 SYDVKM. Trimming pared 8 bases from V and 6 bases from J, leaving 22 bases between. This CDR3 spans 16 amino acids. The CDR3 nucleotides are TGTGCCAGCCAACCGGCATACGGACAGACTTCCGGGGAGCTGTTTTTT. Translated, it gives CASQPAYGQTSGELFF.

This clone was seen a handful of times. The chain recombines TRBV6-1 with TRBJ1-5; the D is unclear. The germline V gene encodes CDR1 MNHNS and CDR2 SASEGT. The length of the CDR3 is 12 residues. The V end was cut by 3 bases, the J end by 9 bases, with 9 bases between. CDR3: CASSESPGPQHF. The CDR3 nucleotides are TGTGCCAGCAGTGAGTCCCCCGGGCCCCAGCATTTT.

V is TRBV19 and J is TRBJ1-5, with 7 bases that match TRBD1. CDR1 is LNHDA and CDR2 is SQIVND in the germline V gene (reference sequence). This CDR3 spans 15 amino acids. V lost 5 bases, J lost 1 base, and 5 bases stayed unmatched. The CDR3 protein is CASSRQGVSNQPQHF. Written as DNA, the CDR3 is TGTGCCAGTAGTCGACAGGGAGTAAGCAATCAGCCCCAGCATTTT.

As DNA, the CDR3 is TGTGCCATCAGTGGGGCGGGAAACTCCTACGAGCAGTACTTC. Protein product: CAISGAGNSYEQYF. The rearrangement uses TRBV10-3 and TRBJ2-7; maybe TRBD2 (6 bases). V lost 4 bases, J lost 0 bases, and 10 bases lay in between. The CDR3 totals 14 residues. Looked up from germline, CDR1 is ENHRY and CDR2 is SYGVKD.

The gene calls are TRBV5-4 and TRBJ2-6, with 9 bases fitting TRBD2. Germline V CDR1 and CDR2: SGHNT, YYREEE (reference sequence). The junction had 8 bases not matched to a gene; V was cut back by 3 bases and J by 1 base. The CDR3 consists of 18 residues. CDR3: CASSSVAGALSGANVLTF. CDR3 coding DNA: TGTGCCAGCAGCTCTGTAGCGGGAGCCCTATCTGGGGCCAACGTCCTGACTTTC.

V gene TRBV5-1 combines with J gene TRBJ2-3; D gene unclear. Trimming removed 4 bases from V and 4 bases from J, with 10 bases in between. CDR1 is SGHRS and CDR2 is YFSETQ in the germline V gene. This CDR3 region has 13 residues. CDR3 amino acids: CASSREVADTQYF. The CDR3 nucleotides are TGCGCCAGCAGCCGAGAGGTCGCAGATACGCAGTATTTT.